This T cell receptor (beta chain) was captured in a study of cytomegalovirus exposure and HLA in healthy donors. The CDR3 totals 15 residues. J lost 3 bases, V lost 7 bases, and 10 bases had no gene match. Germline loops: CDR1 SQVTM, CDR2 ANQGSEA. This clone came up a few times. PCR primers comprised 60 Vbeta and 13 Jbeta primers. The assay was immunoSEQ multiplex PCR, and TCRdb's table has in-frame clones only and misses some. The repertoire holds a few hundred thousand clones, with approximately 80% as singletons. Source material: PBMCs. The chain uses TRBV29-1 and TRBJ2-1, with TRBD1 identical over 9 bases. This TCR derives from a girl between 10 and 17 years old in good health and CMV-seronegative. CDR3 sequence (DNA): TGCAGCGGAGCCCCTAAGGACAGGGGCTACAATGAGCAGTTCTTC. As protein: CSGAPKDRGYNEQFF.